A single sample is the source of the 14 T cell receptor beta chains below, sequenced in a study of T cells in Graves' hyperthyroidism and ophthalmopathy. Researchers amplified the TCR beta CDR3 regions from RNA transcripts. The HTBI primer set served for first-round RT-PCR of the TCR CDR3. TCRdb reanalysed the multiplex PCR reads using MiXCR and keeps one entry per CDR3 protein. The sample includes about 510,000 distinct CDR3 sequences, about 14% of them seen just once. Sequenced input: blood. These receptors originate from a woman aged 40 to 50 with Graves' hyperthyroidism.

Ten or more counts support this clonotype. This sequence joins TRBV7-6 and TRBJ2-2; 7 bases fit TRBD1. J lost 5 bases, V lost 5 bases, and 5 bases had no gene match. The CDR3 extends over 14 amino acids. Germline CDR1 SGHVS, CDR2 FNYEAQ. The CDR3: CASSKDRDTGELFF. CDR3 bases: TGTGCCAGCAGCAAAGACAGGGATACCGGGGAGCTGTTTTTT.

This clonotype was recorded at least ten times. V gene TRBV27 combines with J gene TRBJ1-1; D is possibly TRBD1 (5 bases). V was trimmed by 2 bases and J by 1 base, leaving 11 bases between them. From germline, CDR1 is MNHEY and CDR2 SMNVEV (reference sequence). This CDR3 has 15 amino acids. The CDR3 coding sequence is TGTGCCAGCAGTTTAAACTCTGGGGCGAACACTGAAGCTTTCTTT. It yields the protein CASSLNSGANTEAFF.

On this clonotype itself: This may be a read error: a much more frequent sequence differs by one nucleotide. The V call is TRBV7-2, the J call TRBJ1-1; 8 bases align to TRBD1. The ends lost 5 bases at V and 1 base at J; junction bases unmatched: 3. CDR1 and CDR2 (germline): SGHTA, FQGNSA. The CDR3 is 14 amino acids. CDR3 nucleotides: TGTGCCAGCAGCAGACAGGGGCCGAACACTGAAGCTTTCTTT. It codes for CASSRQGPNTEAFF.

CDR3 coding DNA: TGTGCCAGCAGCGACGGACTAGCGGACTACAATGAGCAGTTCTTC. This sequence encodes CASSDGLADYNEQFF. The rearrangement links TRBV9 to TRBJ2-1; 10 bases fit TRBD2. Germline V CDR1 and CDR2: SGDLS, YYNGEE. The CDR3 sequence is 15 residues long. Losses at the gene ends were 3 bases for V and 3 bases for J; bases not matched to a gene: 3.

This clonotype has a count of ten or more. The chain combines TRBV2 with TRBJ2-2; D not resolved. CDR3 length equals 16 residues. Between the trimmed V and J ends, which lost 3 bases and 1 base, there was a span of 12 bases. CDR1 is SNHLY, CDR2 FYNNEI, per germline. This CDR3 is CASSDNLILNTGELFF. The CDR3 nucleotides are TGTGCCAGCAGTGATAACCTTATATTGAACACCGGGGAGCTGTTTTTT.

This clonotype was seen ten or more times. The chain couples TRBV12-3 or TRBV12-4 to TRBJ1-5; no clear D. V was trimmed by 7 bases and J by 3 bases, leaving 10 bases between them. This CDR3 region has 13 residues. The CDR3 protein is CASTDSYNQPQHF. For the CDR3, the DNA is TGTGCCAGCACTGACTCCTACAATCAGCCCCAGCATTTT.

The chain has TRBV30 and TRBJ1-1; D uncertain. The V end lost 0 bases, the J end lost 3 bases, and 11 bases lay between the germline ends. Per the germline V gene, CDR1 is GTSNPN and CDR2 is SVGIG (reference sequence). The CDR3 covers 14 residues. CDR3 residues: CAWSVIGFYTEAFF. The CDR3 DNA follows: TGTGCCTGGAGTGTAATCGGTTTTTACACTGAAGCTTTCTTT.

As concerns this clonotype: This could be a read error, since a much larger clone is one nucleotide away. The genes are TRBV29-1 and TRBJ1-1; D is uncertain. Germline lookup yields CDR1 SQVTM and CDR2 ANQGSEA. The CDR3 contains 11 residues. The CDR3 loop reads CSVVRNTEALF. Here the CDR3 DNA reads TGCAGCGTTGTACGTAACACTGAAGCTCTCTTT.

This clonotype was detected only a few times. A much larger clone sits a single nucleotide away, making a read error possible. This sequence joins TRBV24-1 and TRBJ2-2, with a possible D match to TRBD1 (6 bases). Germline V CDR1 and CDR2: KGHDR, SFDVKD. Trimming shortened V by 3 bases and J by 4 bases, and 11 bases separated the two germline ends. The CDR3 is 15 amino acids. The CDR3 region is CATSDHRVGTGELFF. The CDR3 nucleotides are TGTGCCACCAGTGATCACAGGGTGGGCACCGGGGAGCTGTTTTTT.

This clonotype has at least ten counts. The chain carries TRBV7-2 and TRBJ2-3; tentatively, D is TRBD1 (5 bases). Trimming stripped 1 base from V and 6 bases from J, with 14 bases between. Germline V gives CDR1 SGHTA, CDR2 FQGNSA. This CDR3 comprises 15 residues. The CDR3 region is CASSLGGRVADTQYF. Here the CDR3 DNA reads TGTGCCAGCAGCTTAGGGGGCAGGGTTGCGGATACGCAGTATTTT.

The chain carries TRBV5-4 and TRBJ1-1; TRBD1 might be the D (6 bases). V dropped 4 bases and J dropped 11 bases, with 24 bases sitting between them. CDR3 size: 15 residues. Per the germline V gene, CDR1 is SGHNT and CDR2 is YYREEE (reference sequence). The CDR3 is CASSGNNQGIEAAFF. CDR3 bases: TGTGCCAGCAGCGGAAACAACCAGGGGATCGAAGCGGCTTTCTTT.

This clonotype was counted a few times. This sequence joins TRBV2 and TRBJ1-4, with D uncertain. CDR1 SNHLY and CDR2 FYNNEI come from the germline V gene. V was cut by 2 bases and J by 3 bases, with 7 bases left in between. The CDR3 is 14 residues long. CDR3 protein: CASSETAANEKLFF. CDR3 in DNA: TGTGCCAGCAGTGAAACTGCGGCTAATGAAAAACTGTTTTTT. Full variable domain (outside the CDR3, taken from reference TRBV2 and TRBJ1-4): EPEVTQTPSHQVTQMGQEVILRCVPISNHLYFYWYRQILGQKVEFLVSFYNNEISEKSEIFDDQFSVERPDGSNFTLKIRSTKLEDSAMYFCASSETAANEKLFFGSGTQLSVL.

The chain has TRBV7-9 and TRBJ1-1; D ambiguous. Trimming removed 5 bases from V and 4 bases from J, with 14 bases in between. The germline V gene has CDR1 SEHNR and CDR2 FQNEAQ (reference sequence). The CDR3 totals 14 residues. The CDR3 DNA sequence: TGTGCCAGCAGCCCCAGCGCGGTAGGCACTGAAGCTTTCTTT. Encoded protein: CASSPSAVGTEAFF.

This clonotype has ten or more counts. J is TRBJ2-3 and V is TRBV2; no firm D call. This CDR3 comprises 15 residues. Germline CDR1 SNHLY, CDR2 FYNNEI. The ends were cut back, 3 bases at V and 2 bases at J, with 12 bases in the middle. The CDR3 region has the DNA TGTGCCAGCAGTGACCCGGTCCCCCTCACAGATACGCAGTATTTT. This translates into CASSDPVPLTDTQYF.